This T cell receptor beta chain was profiled in a study of sequential checkpoint blockade in melanoma. This CDR3 is 12 amino acids long. Germline CDR1 and CDR2: MNHNY and SVGAGI (reference sequence). Unmatched junction bases numbered 3, after V lost 11 bases and J lost 1 base. Clones were read by immunoSEQ multiplex PCR, and TCRdb kept only the in-frame ones, dropping some. The data contain tens of thousands of clones, 86% of them singletons. Treatment meaning: randomized to nivolumab then ipilimumab (arm A) or the reverse (arm B). This sequence was found in a human donor with melanoma. This chain joins TRBV6-6 and TRBJ2-3; 7 nucleotides agree with TRBD1. The material was CD8+ T cells sorted from blood (inferred from file names), obtained from a patient given nivolumab and ipilimumab in sequence. The CDR3 bases are TGTGCCTCAGGGGGAGGCACAGATACGCAGTATTTT. This translates into CASGGGTDTQYF.